A selection of T cell receptor beta chains follows, all from one sample in a study of Ad26.COV2.S vaccination and SARS-CoV-2 variants. The table came from immunoSEQ multiplex PCR; TCRdb's copy has only in-frame clones and leaves some out. The sample has under 250,000 clones; about 83% are singletons. The sequencing here drew on peripheral blood, taken in a trial of Ad26.COV2.S vaccine versus placebo. These receptors came from a person aged 18-60 years who received the Ad26.COV2.S COVID-19 vaccine or a placebo. The CDR3 runs from the conserved cysteine through the conserved F or W. Fields, in order: clone size, CDR3 length, J gene, V gene, CDR3 protein. Not every row has a clone size; where given, it reads once, few, many or a size class.

size: NA
length: 14
J: TRBJ2-3
V: TRBV5-1
CDR3: CASSLAGVTDTQYF

size: NA
length: 14
J: TRBJ2-2
V: TRBV4-1
CDR3: CASSQTGLNGELFF

size: NA
length: 17
J: TRBJ2-1
V: TRBV6-1
CDR3: CASSEGYSSGLYNEQFF

size: NA
length: 16
J: TRBJ2-5
V: TRBV6-5
CDR3: CASSYYFPGQGETQYF

size: NA
length: 15
J: TRBJ1-1
V: TRBV4-1
CDR3: CASSQVGQGKTEAFF

size: NA
length: 16
J: TRBJ1-5
V: TRBV19
CDR3: CASSWGQAISNQPQHF

size: few
length: 15
J: TRBJ1-1
V: TRBV18
CDR3: CASSGQGLMNTEAFF

size: NA
length: 13
J: TRBJ1-5
V: TRBV6-6
CDR3: CASGGLGDQPQHF

size: NA
length: 17
J: TRBJ2-5
V: TRBV5-6
CDR3: CASTSGLAGGQQETQYF

size: NA
length: 13
J: TRBJ1-2
V: TRBV30
CDR3: CAWRPTGYYGYTF

size: NA
length: 15
J: TRBJ2-7
V: TRBV7-2
CDR3: CASSIPGHPSYEQYF

size: NA
length: 12
J: TRBJ2-3
V: TRBV3-1/TRBV3-2
CDR3: CASSQGGDTQYF

size: NA
length: 15
J: TRBJ1-5
V: TRBV18
CDR3: CASSPGDLVGQPQHF

size: NA
length: 13
J: TRBJ1-1
V: TRBV7-2
CDR3: CASSLEQNTEAFF

size: NA
length: 14
J: TRBJ1-5
V: TRBV30
CDR3: CAWSVGAGSQPQHF

size: NA
length: 14
J: TRBJ2-5
V: TRBV6-5
CDR3: CASSYSGPQETQYF

size: NA
length: 16
J: TRBJ2-1
V: TRBV27
CDR3: CASSSPGRDRDNEQFF

size: NA
length: 14
J: TRBJ1-4
V: TRBV4-3
CDR3: CASSHGRKNEKLFF

size: once
length: 15
J: TRBJ2-5
V: TRBV7-9
CDR3: CASSPGGFSQETQYF

size: NA
length: 15
J: TRBJ1-2
V: TRBV19
CDR3: CASQLQGIHTYGYTF

size: NA
length: 10
J: TRBJ2-5
V: TRBV7-9
CDR3: CASSPVRRNF

size: NA
length: 15
J: TRBJ1-4
V: TRBV4-3
CDR3: CASSQEPHQDEKLFF

size: NA
length: 14
J: TRBJ1-1
V: TRBV18
CDR3: CASSPPNGNTEAFF

size: NA
length: 17
J: TRBJ1-1
V: TRBV5-1
CDR3: CASRRTGDTPVNTEAFF

size: NA
length: 11
J: TRBJ2-1
V: TRBV20-1
CDR3: CSAGQDNEQFF

size: NA
length: 15
J: TRBJ2-1
V: TRBV27
CDR3: CASSSGTGSGNEQFF

size: few
length: 13
J: TRBJ1-2
V: TRBV19
CDR3: CASTYRGNYGYTF

size: NA
length: 14
J: TRBJ1-1
V: TRBV5-1
CDR3: CASSPAGDDTEAFF

size: NA
length: 11
J: TRBJ2-5
V: TRBV10-3
CDR3: CAILQGETQYF

size: few
length: 16
J: TRBJ1-5
V: TRBV4-1
CDR3: CASSQDSGQGNQPQHF

size: NA
length: 16
J: TRBJ2-1
V: TRBV4-2
CDR3: CASSQDAGGVYNEQFF

size: NA
length: 14
J: TRBJ1-2
V: TRBV11-3
CDR3: CASSLDLPGSGYTF

size: few
length: 17
J: TRBJ2-5
V: TRBV13
CDR3: CASSALTRTLGKETQYF

size: NA
length: 15
J: TRBJ1-1
V: TRBV10-3
CDR3: CAISESEGMDTEAFF

size: NA
length: 15
J: TRBJ2-7
V: TRBV5-6
CDR3: CASSLAGQGGYEQYF

size: NA
length: 17
J: TRBJ2-1
V: TRBV3-1/TRBV3-2
CDR3: CASSPGLAGGPYNEQFF

size: NA
length: 15
J: TRBJ2-1
V: TRBV4-1
CDR3: CASSYDSGRNNEQFF

size: once
length: 15
J: TRBJ1-6
V: TRBV18
CDR3: CASSQHLGLNSPLHF

size: NA
length: 14
J: TRBJ2-7
V: TRBV11-3
CDR3: CASSFHDRDHEQYF

size: NA
length: 14
J: TRBJ2-6
V: TRBV29-1
CDR3: CSVRQISGANVLTF

size: NA
length: 15
J: TRBJ2-3
V: TRBV6-2/TRBV6-3
CDR3: CASSRDRVGTDTQYF

size: NA
length: 12
J: TRBJ1-6
V: TRBV3-1/TRBV3-2
CDR3: CASSQGRAPLHF

size: once
length: 16
J: TRBJ1-2
V: TRBV2
CDR3: CASSERPGRTNYGYTF

size: NA
length: 11
J: TRBJ2-3
V: TRBV18
CDR3: CASSPGDTQYF

size: NA
length: 16
J: TRBJ1-5
V: TRBV7-2
CDR3: CASSLPGQGEDQPQHF

size: NA
length: 14
J: TRBJ1-2
V: TRBV6-5
CDR3: CASTTGTRQYGYTF

size: NA
length: 16
J: TRBJ1-5
V: TRBV7-9
CDR3: CASSQGQGFGNQPQHF

size: NA
length: 17
J: TRBJ1-3
V: TRBV4-2
CDR3: CASSQTGRIDSGNTIYF

size: NA
length: 13
J: TRBJ1-1
V: TRBV5-6
CDR3: CASSERRWTEAFF

size: NA
length: 14
J: TRBJ2-7
V: TRBV7-4
CDR3: CASSFRGDSYEQYF

size: NA
length: 14
J: TRBJ1-3
V: TRBV5-5
CDR3: CASSGDGSGNTIYF

size: NA
length: 14
J: TRBJ2-1
V: TRBV11-2
CDR3: CASSLTAGAQGQFF

size: NA
length: 18
J: TRBJ1-5
V: TRBV19
CDR3: CASSRQSLGAYSNQPQHF

size: few
length: 12
J: TRBJ2-7
V: TRBV6-2/TRBV6-3
CDR3: CASSYVSYEQYF

size: NA
length: 13
J: TRBJ2-3
V: TRBV7-2
CDR3: CASSFSRTDTQYF